This note documents a single T cell receptor beta chain sequence. The data were obtained in a study of blood T cell repertoires in COVID-19. The table came from immunoSEQ multiplex PCR; TCRdb's copy has only in-frame clones and leaves some out. The sample records 150,000 or so clones, 88% being singletons. This CDR3 is 15 amino acids long. The ends lost 6 bases at V and 6 bases at J; junction bases unmatched: 5. Looked up from germline, CDR1 is SNHLY and CDR2 is FYNNEI. V and J are TRBV2 and TRBJ2-2, with 12 positions matching TRBD1. Sequencing was performed on peripheral blood. The sequence came from a human donor in a cohort sampled during active COVID-19. The CDR3 spells CASRVGTGGSGELFF. CDR3 in DNA: TGTGCCAGCAGGGTTGGGACAGGGGGCTCCGGGGAGCTGTTTTTT.